This T cell receptor beta chain was captured in a study of blood T cell repertoires in COVID-19. Study summary: COVID-19 samples collected from the United States, Italy and Spain covered acute and convalescent phases. Nucleic acid was either cDNA or gDNA, and it came from T cells, B-cell-depleted T cells, or PBMCs.

This clone came up once. Unmatched junction bases numbered 10, after V lost 0 bases and J lost 4 bases. From germline, CDR1 is MNHNS and CDR2 SASEGT. The CDR3 has 17 residues. Profiled with immunoSEQ multiplex PCR; TCRdb holds only in-frame clones, not every one. This sample has about 90,000 clones, with approximately 90% found just once. The rearrangement uses TRBV6-1 and TRBJ2-7, with 9 bases fitting TRBD1. The specimen was peripheral blood. This sequence originates from a human donor with active COVID-19. The donor label of this sample is uncertain. This chain's CDR3 is CASSEALGQGDTYEQYF. The CDR3 region has the DNA TGTGCCAGCAGTGAAGCTCTGGGACAGGGTGATACGTACGAGCAGTACTTC.